This T cell receptor (beta chain) derives from a study of shared clonotypes between healthy human individuals. Adult Caucasians living in Nashville, Tennessee made up all of the donors. Notes on the study in general: Though the depth was large, rarefaction showed that sorted-subset sequencing was incomplete. In contrast to clonotypes shared by all four donors, non-shared clonotypes had lower generation probabilities.

Comments on this clone: Its antigen is not known.

Produced via immunoSEQ multiplex PCR; TCRdb's table is partial and in-frame only. The sample consists of over a million clones, around 97% of them appearing once. This clonotype originated in a man aged 25 to 45 in good health. Material: naive CD4+ T cells sorted from blood. The sample's subset: CD45RA+ positively selected.

DNA for the CDR3: TGTGCCAGCTCCATCAGGGAAACGGAGCAGTACTTC. Its translation: CASSIRETEQYF. The V call is TRBV18, the J call TRBJ2-7; weak D call: TRBD1 (5 bases). Trimming cost V 6 bases and J 7 bases, with 13 bases left between them. The CDR3 totals 12 residues. In germline, CDR1 is KGHSH, CDR2 LQKENI.